A single sample gave rise to the 32 T cell receptor beta chains below, sequenced in a study of OX40 agonist ivuxolimab in advanced cancers. The assay was immunoSEQ multiplex PCR, and TCRdb's table has in-frame clones only and misses some. The sample has approximately 50,000 clones, more than 85% seen once; the top ten hold 11% to 15%. The source material was CD4+ or CD8+ T cells sorted from blood, sampled in a trial of the OX40 agonist ivuxolimab. These receptors were taken from an adult with an advanced solid tumor such as melanoma, head and neck, liver or kidney cancer.

This clone has only a few counts. The rearrangement joins TRBV12-5 to TRBJ1-1, with unresolved D. Trimming took 3 bases from V and 4 from J, leaving 3 bases between them. Germline V gene data show CDR1 as LGHNT and CDR2 as FRNRAP. This CDR3 contains 11 residues. CDR3 sequence: CASGFSTEAFF. The CDR3 DNA sequence: TGTGCTAGTGGTTTTTCCACTGAAGCTTTCTTT.

V is TRBV29-1 and J is TRBJ1-2; D unresolved. Germline CDR1 SQVTM, CDR2 ANQGSEA. V lost 1 base and J lost 6, with 6 bases in between. CDR3 length equals 11 residues. CDR3 sequence (DNA): TGCAGCGTTGAAGCCCCCCATGGCTACACCTTC. It specifies CSVEAPHGYTF.

The rearrangement uses TRBV6-5 and TRBJ1-4; D is unclear. This CDR3 comprises 15 residues. V was trimmed by 7 bases and J by 8 bases, leaving 20 bases between them. The germline CDR1 and CDR2 sequences are MNHEY and SVGAGI. The CDR3 spells CASTLSLGSKEKLFF. CDR3 DNA sequence: TGTGCCAGCACCCTCTCATTGGGCAGTAAGGAAAAACTGTTTTTT.

The genes are TRBV19 and TRBJ1-5; D unclear. V lost 6 bases, J lost 6 bases, and 9 bases lay in between. CDR1 LNHDA and CDR2 SQIVND come from the germline V gene (reference sequence). This CDR3 is 12 amino acids long. CDR3: CASRRDFQPQHF. The CDR3 region has the DNA TGTGCCAGTAGAAGGGATTTTCAGCCCCAGCATTTT.

V and J are TRBV9 and TRBJ2-7; D gene uncertain. Trimming removed 0 bases at V and 0 bases at J, with 10 bases between. The germline V gene has CDR1 SGDLS and CDR2 YYNGEE. The CDR3 sequence is 15 residues long. The CDR3 nucleotides read TGTGCCAGCAGCGTAGGCGGCAGTTTCTCCTACGAGCAGTACTTC. Amino acids: CASSVGGSFSYEQYF.

Here the CDR3 DNA reads TGTGCCAGCAGTTACGGACTAGCGGGGGCTCAAGAGACCCAGTACTTC. Its protein product is CASSYGLAGAQETQYF. The gene calls are TRBV6-5 and TRBJ2-5; 13 nucleotides align to TRBD2. CDR3 length: 16 amino acids. In germline, CDR1 is MNHEY, CDR2 SVGAGI. Trimming cost V 2 bases and J 2 bases; bases outside gene matches: 2.

The chain is built from TRBV11-2 and TRBJ1-2; D gene ambiguous. Trimming shortened V by 0 bases and J by 3 bases, and 11 bases separated the two germline ends. This CDR3 is 15 amino acids long. The germline V gene encodes CDR1 SGHAT and CDR2 FQNNGV. DNA of the CDR3: TGTGCCAGCAGCTTAGAAGCGGGGAGGGACTATGGCTACACCTTC. Protein: CASSLEAGRDYGYTF.

The chain links TRBV6-5 to TRBJ1-2; D is unclear. The CDR3 extends over 13 amino acids. V was trimmed by 0 bases and J by 8 bases, leaving 10 bases between them. Germline V CDR1 and CDR2: MNHEY, SVGAGI. The CDR3 nucleotides read TGTGCCAGCAGTTACTCGTTAGGGAAAGGCTACACCTTC. Residues: CASSYSLGKGYTF.

The chain combines TRBV19 with TRBJ2-6; D gene uncertain. Trimming took off 0 bases at V and 0 bases at J, with 6 bases between the two ends. The germline CDR1 and CDR2 sequences are LNHDA and SQIVND (reference sequence). There are 16 residues in the CDR3. The CDR3 DNA follows: TGTGCCAGTAGTATAGATAGTTTCTCTGGGGCCAACGTCCTGACTTTC. Translation gives CASSIDSFSGANVLTF.

The chain is built from TRBV5-1 and TRBJ2-7; 10 bases are a match to TRBD1. In germline, CDR1 is SGHRS, CDR2 YFSETQ. Unmatched junction bases numbered 6, after V lost 4 bases and J lost 5 bases. The CDR3 loop spans 14 amino acids. The CDR3 region is CASSPGTGVDEQYF. The CDR3 nucleotides are TGCGCCAGCAGCCCCGGGACAGGGGTCGACGAGCAGTACTTC. The full variable domain, its missing parts supplied by reference TRBV5-1 and TRBJ2-7, is KAGVTQTPRYLIKTRGQQVTLSCSPISGHRSVSWYQQTPGQGLQFLFEYFSETQRNKGNFPGRFSGRQFSNSRSEMNVSTLELGDSALYLCASSPGTGVDEQYFGPGTRLTVT.

The table lists this clone with a count of one. The V and J genes are TRBV4-1 and TRBJ2-4, with D unresolved. The germline V and J ends were trimmed by 0 bases and 5 bases, with 8 bases remaining between them. The CDR3 is made up of 14 amino acids. Germline lookup yields CDR1 MGHRA and CDR2 YSYEKL. The CDR3 loop reads CASSQEKAQNIQYF. The CDR3 coding sequence is TGCGCCAGCAGCCAAGAGAAAGCGCAAAACATTCAGTACTTC.

The chain carries TRBV27 and TRBJ2-6; D could derive from TRBD1 or TRBD2 (5 bases each). Germline CDR1 is MNHEY and CDR2 is SMNVEV (reference sequence). This CDR3 is 18 amino acids long. V was pared by 3 bases and J by 2 bases, with 17 bases between. In DNA, the CDR3 is TGTGCCAGCAGTTTCCAGCACCGTATGGGGGCTGGGGCCAACGTCCTGACTTTC. It yields the protein CASSFQHRMGAGANVLTF. The full variable domain, its missing parts supplied by reference TRBV27 and TRBJ2-6, is EAQVTQNPRYLITVTGKKLTVTCSQNMNHEYMSWYRQDPGLGLRQIYYSMNVEVTDKGDVPEGYKVSRKEKRNFPLILESPSPNQTSLYFCASSFQHRMGAGANVLTFGAGSRLTVL.

CDR3 in DNA: TGTGCCAGCGCGGGATACTCAAACACTGAAGCTTTCTTT. Translating gives CASAGYSNTEAFF. V gene TRBV6-5 combines with J gene TRBJ1-1; D is undetermined. The V gene lost 8 bases and the J gene lost 2 bases, with 12 bases spanning the gap. Germline V CDR1 and CDR2: MNHEY, SVGAGI. The CDR3 loop spans 13 amino acids.

The chain is built from TRBV29-1 and TRBJ2-7; perhaps TRBD1 as D (5 bases). Trimming removed 6 bases from V and 0 bases from J, with 12 bases in between. Germline CDR1 and CDR2: SQVTM and ANQGSEA. The CDR3 length is 13 residues. CDR3 in DNA: TGCAGCGTGCTGACAGAGACCTCCTACGAGCAGTACTTC. Translated, it gives CSVLTETSYEQYF.

The chain links TRBV5-1 to TRBJ2-3, with D possibly TRBD2 on 6 matching bases. This CDR3 has 15 amino acids. Germline values: CDR1 SGHRS, CDR2 YFSETQ. V gave up 5 bases and J gave up 2 bases, with 15 bases separating them. This CDR3 is CASRFGGRTTDTQYF. The CDR3 DNA reads as TGCGCCAGCAGGTTTGGGGGGAGGACCACAGATACGCAGTATTTT.

This clone has a single count. V usage is TRBV7-6 and J usage is TRBJ2-7; 9 nucleotides agree with TRBD1. Germline loops: CDR1 SGHVS, CDR2 FNYEAQ. J was trimmed by 3 bases and V by 3 bases; bases with no gene match: 6. The CDR3 is 15 residues long. The CDR3 DNA sequence: TGTGCCAGCAGCTTGAAGACAGGGGGAATCTACGAGCAGTACTTC. This gives the protein CASSLKTGGIYEQYF.

CDR3 bases: TGTGCCAGCAGACCCGACACCGGGGAGCTGTTTTTT. Its protein is CASRPDTGELFF. The chain uses TRBV11-3 and TRBJ2-2; D gene unclear. V lost 6 bases to trimming and J lost 3 bases, with 5 bases between them. The V gene's germline CDR1 is SGHNT and CDR2 YENEEA. The CDR3 sequence is 12 residues long. Using reference TRBV11-3 and TRBJ2-2 for the parts outside the CDR3, the full variable domain is EAGVVQSPRYKIIEKKQPVAFWCNPISGHNTLYWYLQNLGQGPELLIRYENEEAVDDSQLPKDRFSAERLKGVDSTLKIQPAELGDSAVYLCASRPDTGELFFGEGSRLTVL.

This chain joins TRBV4-1 and TRBJ1-1; D unclear. This CDR3 spans 14 amino acids. Germline V CDR1 and CDR2: MGHRA, YSYEKL. V lost 8 bases and J 1 base, leaving 14 bases between the germline ends. DNA of the CDR3: TGCGCCAGCTCACGGGCGACGACGAACACTGAAGCTTTCTTT. It codes for CASSRATTNTEAFF.

V gene TRBV9 combines with J gene TRBJ2-3; D not resolved. Trimming stripped 3 bases from V and 6 bases from J, with 8 bases between. The germline CDR1 and CDR2 sequences are SGDLS and YYNGEE. The CDR3 extends over 12 amino acids. The CDR3, as DNA: TGTGCCAGCAGCGGGGAACTCGATACGCAGTATTTT. Translating gives CASSGELDTQYF.

J is TRBJ1-5 and V is TRBV19; D perhaps matches TRBD1 (6 bases). Trimming removed 4 bases at V and 1 base at J, with 11 bases between. Germline values: CDR1 LNHDA, CDR2 SQIVND (reference sequence). This CDR3 has 15 residues. The CDR3: CASSSLGQSNQPQHF. DNA for the CDR3: TGTGCCAGTAGTAGTTTAGGACAGAGCAATCAGCCCCAGCATTTT.

CDR3 sequence (DNA): TGCGCCAGCAGCCAAGGTTTGTCAGGGGATCAGCCCCAGCATTTT. Protein product: CASSQGLSGDQPQHF. The chain couples TRBV4-1 to TRBJ1-5; the D gene is possibly TRBD1 (6 bases). This CDR3 contains 15 residues. V was pared by 1 base and J by 5 bases, with 12 bases between. Germline V CDR1 and CDR2: MGHRA, YSYEKL.

This chain links TRBV10-3 with TRBJ1-4; maybe TRBD1 (6 bases). Trimming removed 3 bases at V and 4 bases at J, with 12 bases between. Looked up from germline, CDR1 is ENHRY and CDR2 is SYGVKD. The CDR3 has 15 amino acids. The CDR3 DNA sequence: TGTGCCATCAGTGAACCGGGACACGGTAATGAAAAACTGTTTTTT. Translation gives CAISEPGHGNEKLFF.

The count of this clone is one. The CDR3 DNA follows: TGTGCCAGCAGCTCCCCCCATGAGCAGTTCTTC. Translation: CASSSPHEQFF. The chain couples TRBV5-4 to TRBJ2-1; D is ambiguous. V lost 3 bases and J 8 bases, leaving 6 bases between the germline ends. The CDR3 has 11 residues. In germline, CDR1 is SGHNT, CDR2 YYREEE (reference sequence).

V and J are TRBV7-3 and TRBJ1-1; 8 nucleotides agree with TRBD1. Germline CDR1 SGHTA, CDR2 FQGTGA. CDR3 length: 15 amino acids. J was trimmed by 1 base and V by 2 bases; bases with no gene match: 3. The CDR3, as DNA: TGTGCCAGCAGCTTAGGCGGACAGGGGAACACTGAAGCTTTCTTT. Its protein is CASSLGGQGNTEAFF.

The CDR3 loop is CASSAAGTEETQYF. CDR3 sequence (DNA): TGTGCCAGCAGCGCAGCCGGGACAGAAGAGACCCAGTACTTC. The chain couples TRBV9 to TRBJ2-5; 7 bases match TRBD1. CDR1 SGDLS and CDR2 YYNGEE come from the germline V gene. The V segment lost 3 bases and the J segment 3 bases; nucleotides outside the gene matches: 5. This CDR3 region has 14 residues.

This rearrangement joins TRBV5-6 to TRBJ2-1, with 8 bases identical to TRBD1. The CDR3 spans 18 residues. The trim removed 7 bases at V and 9 bases at J, leaving 24 bases unmatched. Germline V CDR1 and CDR2: SGHDT, YYEEEE. The CDR3 DNA is TGTGCCAGCCTTAGGGCGGGCATCGACGGACAGGGCATTGGTGAGCAGTTCTTC. Translating it yields CASLRAGIDGQGIGEQFF.

The V and J genes are TRBV11-2 and TRBJ1-2, with a tentative D call TRBD1 (5 bases). The CDR3 consists of 12 residues. Trimming cost V 5 bases and J 9 bases, with 13 bases left between them. Germline lookup yields CDR1 SGHAT and CDR2 FQNNGV. Here the CDR3 reads CASSPDTDSYTF. The CDR3 DNA sequence: TGTGCCAGCAGCCCGGACACGGACAGCTACACCTTC.

This clone occurred once. This chain links TRBV6-5 with TRBJ2-7; TRBD1 matches at 8 bases. V was pared by 3 bases and J by 7 bases, with 5 bases of the junction left unmatched. This CDR3 is 13 amino acids long. Germline V gene data show CDR1 as MNHEY and CDR2 as SVGAGI. CDR3 sequence (DNA): TGTGCCAGCAGTTATTCTACAGGGGGTGAGCAGTACTTC. This gives the protein CASSYSTGGEQYF.

The V and J genes are TRBV10-3 and TRBJ1-1; D might be TRBD1 (5 bases). V was trimmed by 4 bases and J by 3 bases, leaving 12 bases between them. The CDR3 runs to 14 residues. The germline V gene encodes CDR1 ENHRY and CDR2 SYGVKD. The CDR3 sequence: CAISVGGWYTEAFF. CDR3 in DNA: TGTGCCATCAGTGTTGGGGGGTGGTACACTGAAGCTTTCTTT.

This sequence joins TRBV25-1 and TRBJ2-1; D uncertain. Germline loops: CDR1 MGHDK, CDR2 SYGVNS. The CDR3 sequence is 10 residues long. V shed 6 bases and J shed 8 bases, with 5 bases lying between them. The CDR3 sequence is CASRSDEQFF. As DNA, the CDR3 is TGTGCCAGCAGGAGCGATGAGCAGTTCTTC.

The chain employs TRBV9 and TRBJ2-5; the D gene could be TRBD1 or TRBD2 (5 bases each). CDR3 length: 14 amino acids. Trimming shortened V by 3 bases and J by 7 bases, and 16 bases separated the two germline ends. Germline V lookup: CDR1 SGDLS, CDR2 YYNGEE. The CDR3 bases are TGTGCCAGCAGCGGAGGGGATCCCACTAGGACCCAGTACTTC. Its protein product is CASSGGDPTRTQYF.

The chain is built from TRBV11-2 and TRBJ2-7; D uncertain. CDR3 length equals 14 residues. Looked up from germline, CDR1 is SGHAT and CDR2 is FQNNGV. Trimming pared 8 bases from V and 3 bases from J, leaving 17 bases between. The DNA of the CDR3 is TGTGCCAGCGGTACCGATCCGGAGAACTACGAGCAGTACTTC. As protein: CASGTDPENYEQYF. Together with reference TRBV11-2 and TRBJ2-7, the CDR3 gives the full variable domain: EAGVAQSPRYKIIEKRQSVAFWCNPISGHATLYWYQQILGQGPKLLIQFQNNGVVDDSQLPKDRFSAERLKGVDSTLKIQPAKLEDSAVYLCASGTDPENYEQYFGPGTRLTVT.